This T cell receptor (beta chain) was documented in a study of blood T cell repertoires in COVID-19. Study-wide context: The samples span acute and convalescent COVID-19 from the United States, Italy and Spain. In each case, the material was cDNA or gDNA derived from T cells, B-cell-depleted T cells, or PBMCs.

Germline-derived CDR1 and CDR2 are MNHNY and SVGAGI (reference sequence). The CDR3 has 16 residues. V lost 4 bases, J lost 0 bases, and 15 bases lay in between. Patients at the Seattle site were enrolled during active infection and followed longitudinally. The repertoire was sequenced with immunoSEQ multiplex PCR; TCRdb's copy has only in-frame clones and lacks some. The sample lists around 340,000 clones, 89% occurring once. Sequenced input: peripheral blood. The source is a woman aged 60-75 years with COVID-19, enrolled during active disease. V and J are TRBV6-6 and TRBJ1-2; D may be TRBD1 (5 bases). The CDR3 region has the DNA TGTGCCAGCAGTTCCCACGACAGCCCCACTAACTATGGCTACACCTTC. Protein product: CASSSHDSPTNYGYTF.